This T cell receptor (beta chain) was documented in a study of human T cells and chemical hapten exposure. This clonotype was seen more than once but under ten times. Noted time point: pre-sensitization, week 0. As to treatment: therapeutic diphenylcyclopropenone sensitization with weekly scalp DPC. MiXCR, run by TCRdb on the RACE reads, gives a single entry per CDR3 protein. The data show under 300,000 distinct CDR3 sequences, with about 8.1% seen just once and roughly 2.5% held by the top ten. The V gene's germline CDR1 is SGHTA and CDR2 FQGNSA. V was trimmed by 1 base and J by 3 bases, leaving 8 bases between them. The CDR3 length is 14 residues.

The clonotype was recovered from a woman aged 40 to 50 with alopecia areata. Some clones in this sample may be carry-over from other donors' samples. Sequenced here: whole blood, sampled in connection with sensitization to the hapten diphenylcyclopropenone (DPC). This chain joins TRBV7-2 and TRBJ2-3; no reliable D call. CDR3 in DNA: TGTGCCAGCAGCTTAGTGAGCGATACAGATACGCAGTATTTT. It yields the protein CASSLVSDTDTQYF.